What follows are 29 T cell receptor beta chains derived from one specimen sequenced in a study of identical twins. One entry per CDR3 protein results from TCRdb running MiXCR on the 5' RACE reads. The data show some 460,000 distinct CDR3 sequences, approximately 15% seen once. These data also formed part of another study, on yellow fever vaccine responses in identical twins.

What was sequenced was CD4+ T cells sorted from blood. The source of these receptors is a woman between 18 and 29 years old in good health.

This clonotype was counted a few times. The chain is built from TRBV6-2 or TRBV6-3 and TRBJ2-7, with D tentatively TRBD1 (5 bases). Looked up from germline, CDR1 is MNHEY and CDR2 is SVGEGT. There are 17 residues in the CDR3. Trimming took off 6 bases at V and 3 bases at J, with 24 bases between the two ends. DNA for the CDR3: TGTGCCAGCAGCCTTACTACATCCAGGGCTAAGAGCTACGAGCAGTACTTC. This encodes CASSLTTSRAKSYEQYF.

The CDR3 nucleotides read TGTGCCAGCAGCCTAATCGGTGGGGATCCCTCCTACGAGCAGTACTTC. Amino acids: CASSLIGGDPSYEQYF. This rearrangement joins TRBV7-2 to TRBJ2-7; unclear D gene. The CDR3 runs to 16 residues. V lost 5 bases, J lost 0 bases, and 17 bases lay in between. The germline V gene has CDR1 SGHTA and CDR2 FQGNSA.

This chain's CDR3 is CASSLAGQAHYGYTF. The DNA of the CDR3 is TGCGCCAGCAGCTTGGCCGGACAGGCCCACTATGGCTACACCTTC. This chain joins TRBV5-1 and TRBJ1-2; 7 bases agree with TRBD1. The CDR3 totals 15 residues. V gave up 0 bases and J gave up 3 bases; unmatched junction bases: 5. Germline V lookup: CDR1 SGHRS, CDR2 YFSETQ.

The genes are TRBV28 and TRBJ2-2, with D uncertain. The CDR3 consists of 13 residues. V was shortened by 7 bases and J by 1 base, with 7 bases between the two germline ends. The germline V gene has CDR1 MDHEN and CDR2 SYDVKM. The CDR3 DNA sequence: TGTGCCAGCACAGACGGGAACACCGGGGAGCTGTTTTTT. It encodes CASTDGNTGELFF.

The genes are TRBV4-2 and TRBJ2-7; TRBD2 agrees at 14 bases. The V and J ends lost 3 bases and 4 bases, in that order; junction bases with no gene match: 8. Germline CDR1 LGHNA, CDR2 YNFKEQ. There are 17 residues in the CDR3. The CDR3 is CASSQPRTSGGQYEQYF. As DNA, the CDR3 is TGTGCCAGCAGCCAGCCACGGACTAGCGGGGGGCAGTACGAGCAGTACTTC.

This clonotype was seen only a few times. The V call is TRBV2, the J call TRBJ2-7, with D unresolved. Germline CDR1 SNHLY, CDR2 FYNNEI. Trimming stripped 4 bases from V and 0 bases from J, with 7 bases between. There are 13 residues in the CDR3. The CDR3 region is CASSGQASYEQYF. The CDR3 DNA sequence: TGTGCCAGCAGTGGGCAGGCCTCCTACGAGCAGTACTTC.

This chain uses TRBV18 with TRBJ1-1, with 7 positions matching TRBD1. Germline V gene sequence: CDR1 KGHSH, CDR2 LQKENI. This CDR3 has 12 amino acids. V shed 3 bases, J shed 11 bases, and the junction held 6 bases outside the gene matches. CDR3 loop: CASSPATGLAFF. CDR3 in DNA: TGTGCCAGCTCACCCGCGACAGGGTTGGCTTTCTTT. Looking up the rest from reference TRBV18 and TRBJ1-1 gives the full variable domain: NAGVMQNPRHLVRRRGQEARLRCSPMKGHSHVYWYRQLPEEGLKFMVYLQKENIIDESGMPKERFSAEFPKEGPSILRIQQVVRGDSAAYFCASSPATGLAFFGQGTRLTVV.

This clonotype was seen a few times. The genes are TRBV5-5 and TRBJ2-7; D tentatively fits TRBD1 or TRBD2 (5 bases each). The CDR3 sequence is 15 residues long. Germline CDR1 and CDR2: SGHKS and YYEKEE (reference sequence). V dropped 0 bases and J dropped 3 bases, with 13 bases sitting between them. The CDR3 DNA reads as TGTGCCAGCAGCTTGGTAGGGGACCCCATCTACGAGCAGTACTTC. Protein product: CASSLVGDPIYEQYF.

The chain carries TRBV6-1 and TRBJ2-7; 12 positions agree with TRBD1. This CDR3 has 15 residues. V dropped 6 bases and J dropped 5; count of bases not matched to a gene: 8. CDR1 MNHNS and CDR2 SASEGT come from the germline V gene. The CDR3 region is CASSRGTGGPNEQYF. The CDR3 DNA is TGTGCCAGCAGCCGTGGGACAGGGGGCCCAAACGAGCAGTACTTC.

The chain recombines TRBV4-1 with TRBJ2-3, with TRBD1 matching 10 bases. The CDR3 runs 18 residues. From germline, CDR1 is MGHRA and CDR2 YSYEKL. With V trimmed by 0 bases and J by 4 bases, 10 bases remained unmatched. The CDR3 reads CASSQDIRTGGRADTQYF. The CDR3 DNA follows: TGCGCCAGCAGCCAAGATATTAGGACAGGGGGTCGGGCAGATACGCAGTATTTT.

This clonotype came up many times. The chain joins TRBV5-1 to TRBJ2-2; D possibly corresponds to TRBD2 (5 bases). Trimming left V 4 bases short and J 6 bases short, with 13 bases between. Germline V CDR1 and CDR2: SGHRS, YFSETQ. The CDR3 length is 14 residues. The CDR3 DNA reads as TGCGCCAGCAGCGCGATGACCGGGGCCGGGGAGCTGTTTTTT. It codes for CASSAMTGAGELFF.

CDR3 amino acids: CASSLQGVSSYNEQFF. As DNA, the CDR3 is TGTGCCAGCAGCTTACAGGGGGTTAGCTCCTACAATGAGCAGTTCTTC. This chain links TRBV7-9 with TRBJ2-1; 7 nucleotides agree with TRBD1. CDR1 SEHNR and CDR2 FQNEAQ come from the germline V gene (reference sequence). The CDR3 totals 16 residues. Trimming cost V 2 bases and J 0 bases; bases outside gene matches: 4.

This clonotype was seen a few times. The chain combines TRBV4-3 with TRBJ2-6; possibly TRBD1 for D (5 bases). The ends were cut back, 0 bases at V and 1 base at J, with 13 bases in the middle. The CDR3 runs to 18 residues. CDR1 LGHNA and CDR2 YSLEER come from the germline V gene. The CDR3 spells CASSQDFRVLSGANVLTF. Written as DNA, the CDR3 is TGCGCCAGCAGCCAAGATTTCAGGGTCCTGTCTGGGGCCAACGTCCTGACTTTC.

This clonotype was counted only a few times. This chain connects TRBV15 to TRBJ2-1; 7 positions agree with TRBD1. There are 17 residues in the CDR3. V lost 3 bases, J lost 8 bases, and 16 bases stayed unmatched. Germline V gene lookup returns CDR1 LNHNV and CDR2 YYDKDF (reference sequence). The CDR3 DNA sequence: TGTGCCACCAGCAGGGGGAATAGGGCGAGAGGGGGCTATGAGCAGTTCTTC. It is translated as CATSRGNRARGGYEQFF.

A few counts support this clonotype. The chain combines TRBV20-1 with TRBJ1-5; TRBD1 matches 7 bases. CDR3 size: 12 residues. Losses at the gene ends were 3 bases for V and 6 bases for J; bases not matched to a gene: 2. Germline-derived CDR1 and CDR2 are DFQATT and SNEGSKA (reference sequence). This CDR3 reads CSARTGTQPQHF. CDR3 nucleotide sequence: TGCAGTGCTAGGACAGGGACTCAGCCCCAGCATTTT.

The V gene is TRBV2, the J gene TRBJ2-1; D possibly uses TRBD1 or TRBD2 (5 bases each). The V and J ends lost 3 bases and 8 bases respectively, with 17 bases between them. The CDR3 is 15 amino acids. Germline V gene sequence: CDR1 SNHLY, CDR2 FYNNEI. The CDR3 loop is CASSDAAGRGDEQFF. The CDR3 bases are TGTGCCAGCAGTGACGCGGCAGGCAGAGGGGATGAGCAGTTCTTC.

The chain carries TRBV5-1 and TRBJ2-1; 10 nucleotides match TRBD1. V was pared by 10 bases and J by 7 bases, with 5 bases of the junction left unmatched. CDR1 is SGHRS, CDR2 YFSETQ, per germline. The CDR3 is made up of 12 amino acids. CDR3 sequence reads: CAAGTGVNEQFF. Here the CDR3 DNA reads TGCGCCGCCGGGACAGGGGTGAATGAGCAGTTCTTC. Drawing the rest from reference TRBV5-1 and TRBJ2-1, the complete variable domain is KAGVTQTPRYLIKTRGQQVTLSCSPISGHRSVSWYQQTPGQGLQFLFEYFSETQRNKGNFPGRFSGRQFSNSRSEMNVSTLELGDSALYLCAAGTGVNEQFFGPGTRLTVL.

The V and J genes are TRBV20-1 and TRBJ2-5; 7 bases line up with TRBD2. V dropped 6 bases and J dropped 1; count of bases not matched to a gene: 8. The CDR3 covers 14 residues. Germline CDR1 and CDR2: DFQATT and SNEGSKA (reference sequence). CDR3 nucleotide sequence: TGCAGTGCCTTAGAACTAGCGCTCCAAGAGACCCAGTACTTC. It specifies CSALELALQETQYF.

V is TRBV7-9 and J is TRBJ2-3; D perhaps matches TRBD2 (6 bases). Trimming pared 5 bases from V and 2 bases from J, leaving 14 bases between. Germline V gives CDR1 SEHNR, CDR2 FQNEAQ (reference sequence). This CDR3 region has 15 residues. The CDR3 DNA reads as TGTGCCAGCAGCATCCGGGACTTGATCACAGATACGCAGTATTTT. Translation gives CASSIRDLITDTQYF.

The table lists this clonotype with many counts. This chain uses TRBV5-1 with TRBJ2-5, with no clear D. The CDR3 spans 15 residues. The germline gives CDR1 SGHRS, CDR2 YFSETQ. The germline V and J ends were trimmed by 1 base and 5 bases, with 15 bases remaining between them. In DNA form, the CDR3 reads TGCGCCAGCAGCTTGTTGGGCTCGGGCAAGGAGACCCAGTACTTC. Amino acids: CASSLLGSGKETQYF.

The rearrangement links TRBV29-1 to TRBJ2-1; 10 bases are a match to TRBD2. The CDR3 covers 15 residues. The V segment lost 7 bases and the J segment 1 base; nucleotides outside the gene matches: 7. Germline-derived CDR1 and CDR2 are SQVTM and ANQGSEA. The DNA for the CDR3 is TGCAGCGCATCTATAGCGGGAGGTTCCTACAATGAGCAGTTCTTC. Protein: CSASIAGGSYNEQFF.

This clonotype was counted between two and nine times. The chain employs TRBV24-1 and TRBJ2-1; tentative D call: TRBD2 (5 bases). The CDR3 length is 16 residues. In germline, CDR1 is KGHDR, CDR2 SFDVKD. V lost 4 bases and J lost 4, with 16 bases in between. CDR3 nucleotide sequence: TGTGCCACCAGTGACGACCGGGCCGGGGAATACAATGAGCAGTTCTTC. This encodes CATSDDRAGEYNEQFF.

A few counts support this clonotype. The chain employs TRBV9 and TRBJ2-1; D remains ambiguous. Germline CDR1 and CDR2: SGDLS and YYNGEE. The CDR3 is made up of 17 amino acids. V was cut by 0 bases and J by 0 bases, with 13 bases left in between. CDR3: CASSVGSSTYSYNEQFF. The DNA for the CDR3 is TGTGCCAGCAGCGTAGGCTCGTCGACCTACTCCTACAATGAGCAGTTCTTC.

This clonotype was found many times. The rearrangement links TRBV6-2 or TRBV6-3 to TRBJ2-5; 11 positions agree with TRBD2. The CDR3 is 14 residues long. V shed 6 bases, J shed 5 bases, and the junction held 5 bases outside the gene matches. CDR1 and CDR2 (germline): MNHEY, SVGEGT. Here the CDR3 DNA reads TGTGCCAGCAGCCGAAGACTAGCGGGGGAGACCCAGTACTTC. It translates to CASSRRLAGETQYF.

This clonotype was recorded a few times. The chain is built from TRBV25-1 and TRBJ2-7; D not certain. Germline V gene sequence: CDR1 MGHDK, CDR2 SYGVNS. Trimming shortened V by 4 bases and J by 5 bases, and 12 bases separated the two germline ends. This CDR3 is built from 13 residues. CDR3 bases: TGTGCCAGCAGTGGGCACACCATTCACGAGCAGTACTTC. It is translated as CASSGHTIHEQYF.

This clonotype was picked up a small number of times. The rearrangement links TRBV7-9 to TRBJ2-7; D remains unclear. Germline values: CDR1 SEHNR, CDR2 FQNEAQ (reference sequence). The CDR3 contains 14 residues. V dropped 3 bases and J dropped 2 bases, with 11 bases sitting between them. As DNA, the CDR3 is TGTGCCAGCAGCTTCCTCACCGTCCCCTACGAGCAGTACTTC. Translated: CASSFLTVPYEQYF.

The sample holds a few counts of this clonotype. This chain links TRBV12-3 or TRBV12-4 with TRBJ2-1; tentative D call: TRBD2 (5 bases). This CDR3 is built from 15 residues. Trimming took off 5 bases at V and 2 bases at J, with 13 bases between the two ends. CDR3 sequence reads: CASSADGLTYNEQFF. The CDR3 DNA reads TGTGCCAGCAGTGCCGACGGACTTACCTACAATGAGCAGTTCTTC.

This clonotype has a handful of counts. V is TRBV24-1 and J is TRBJ1-2; D is undetermined. The CDR3 covers 15 residues. V was clipped by 1 base and J by 4 bases, with 12 bases between them. CDR1 and CDR2 from the germline V gene are KGHDR and SFDVKD. The CDR3 nucleotides read TGTGCCACCAGTGATTTTATACAGACCCTCTATGGCTACACCTTC. This translates into CATSDFIQTLYGYTF.

This sequence joins TRBV7-8 and TRBJ2-5, with no clear D. V was trimmed by 4 bases and J by 7 bases, leaving 7 bases between them. The CDR3 is 11 amino acids. Germline assignment: CDR1 SGHVS and CDR2 FQNEAQ. The CDR3 nucleotides read TGTGCCAGCAGCTCCGAGACGACCCAGTACTTC. It encodes CASSSETTQYF.